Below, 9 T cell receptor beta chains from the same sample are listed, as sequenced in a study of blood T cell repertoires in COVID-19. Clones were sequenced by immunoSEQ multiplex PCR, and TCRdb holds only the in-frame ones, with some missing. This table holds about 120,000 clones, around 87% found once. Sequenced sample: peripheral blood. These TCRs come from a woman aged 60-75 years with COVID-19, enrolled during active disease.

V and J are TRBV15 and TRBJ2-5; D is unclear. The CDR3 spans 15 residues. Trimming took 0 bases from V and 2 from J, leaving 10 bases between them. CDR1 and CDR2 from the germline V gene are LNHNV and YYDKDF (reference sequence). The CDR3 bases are TGTGCCACCAGCAGAGATCTAAGCTCACAAGAGACCCAGTACTTC. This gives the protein CATSRDLSSQETQYF.

CDR3 protein: CASSSQGAAEAFF. The CDR3 DNA is TGTGCCAGCAGCAGCCAGGGGGCCGCTGAAGCTTTCTTT. The chain carries TRBV5-5 and TRBJ1-1; 8 positions agree with TRBD1. V dropped 4 bases and J dropped 6; count of bases not matched to a gene: 5. The CDR3 contains 13 residues. Germline assignment: CDR1 SGHKS and CDR2 YYEKEE (reference sequence).

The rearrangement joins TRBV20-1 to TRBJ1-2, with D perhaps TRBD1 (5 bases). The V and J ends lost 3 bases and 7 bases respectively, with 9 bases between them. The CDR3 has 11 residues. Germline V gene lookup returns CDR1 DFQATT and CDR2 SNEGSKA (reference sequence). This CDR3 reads CSARTVGGYTF. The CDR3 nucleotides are TGCAGTGCTAGGACAGTGGGTGGCTACACCTTC.

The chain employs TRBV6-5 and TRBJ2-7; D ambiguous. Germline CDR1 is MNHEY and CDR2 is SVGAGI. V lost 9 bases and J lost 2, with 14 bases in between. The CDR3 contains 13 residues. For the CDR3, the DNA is TGTGCCAGTGCCAGCGAGGCCACCTACGAGCAGTACTTC. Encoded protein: CASASEATYEQYF.

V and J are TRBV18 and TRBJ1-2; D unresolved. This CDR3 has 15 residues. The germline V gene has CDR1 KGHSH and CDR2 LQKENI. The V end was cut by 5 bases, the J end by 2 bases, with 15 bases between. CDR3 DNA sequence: TGTGCCAGCTCATCCGGGAGTTACCCAAACTATGGCTACACCTTC. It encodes CASSSGSYPNYGYTF.

The CDR3 spells CATSRDRGVGQPQHF. The DNA of the CDR3 is TGTGCCACCAGCAGAGATCGGGGGGTGGGGCAGCCCCAGCATTTT. This chain uses TRBV15 with TRBJ1-5, with a weak D call TRBD1 (5 bases). Trimming took 0 bases from V and 7 from J, leaving 13 bases between them. CDR3 length equals 15 residues. The germline gives CDR1 LNHNV, CDR2 YYDKDF (reference sequence). The full variable domain, completed using reference TRBV15 and TRBJ1-5, is DAMVIQNPRYQVTQFGKPVTLSCSQTLNHNVMYWYQQKSSQAPKLLFHYYDKDFNNEADTPDNFQSRRPNTSFCFLDIRSPGLGDTAMYLCATSRDRGVGQPQHFGDGTRLSIL.

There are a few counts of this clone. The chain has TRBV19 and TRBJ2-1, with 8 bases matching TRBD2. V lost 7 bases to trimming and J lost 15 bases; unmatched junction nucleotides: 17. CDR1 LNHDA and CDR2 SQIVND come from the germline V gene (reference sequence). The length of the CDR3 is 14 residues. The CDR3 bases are TGTGCCAGTACACTAGCGGATGGGTACAGTGCTCGGTTCTTC. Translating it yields CASTLADGYSARFF.

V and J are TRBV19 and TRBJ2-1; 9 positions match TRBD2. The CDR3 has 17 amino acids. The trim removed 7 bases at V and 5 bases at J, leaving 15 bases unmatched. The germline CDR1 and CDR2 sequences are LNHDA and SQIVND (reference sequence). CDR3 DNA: TGTGCCAGTAATCCTGAGGGGTGGGTAGCGGGAGACAATGAGCAGTTCTTC. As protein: CASNPEGWVAGDNEQFF.

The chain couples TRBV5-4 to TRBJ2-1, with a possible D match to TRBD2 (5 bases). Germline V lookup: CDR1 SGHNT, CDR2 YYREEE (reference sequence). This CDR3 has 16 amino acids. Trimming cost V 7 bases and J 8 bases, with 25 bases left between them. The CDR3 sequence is CASSPGSAPNVDEQFF. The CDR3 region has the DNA TGTGCCAGCTCCCCGGGGAGCGCTCCCAACGTCGATGAGCAGTTCTTC.